This T cell receptor beta chain was captured by sequencing in a study of CD8 T cells in Susac syndrome. TEMRA cells were FACS-enriched and CD8+ and CD4+ T cells negatively isolated. RNA totalling roughly 0.45 to 1 ug underwent reverse transcription with random hexamers. It was immunoSEQ multiplex PCR that amplified TCR beta CDR3 across 54 Vbeta and 13 Jbeta. Each CDR3 protein gets one entry after TCRdb re-called the immunoSEQ multiplex PCR reads with MiXCR. The table has about 190,000 distinct CDR3 sequences, approximately 94% seen once. CDR1 and CDR2 from the germline V gene are LGHDT and YNNKEL (reference sequence). V dropped 2 bases and J dropped 5 bases, with 24 bases sitting between them. CDR3 length: 18 residues.

The receptor's source is a human donor in good health. The chain joins TRBV3-1 to TRBJ2-5, with D perhaps matching TRBD1 or TRBD2 (6 bases each). The sequenced sample was CD4+ T cells from PBMCs. CDR3 loop: CASSQFFFRGGKMETQYF. DNA of the CDR3: TGTGCCAGCAGCCAATTCTTTTTCAGGGGAGGTAAAATGGAGACCCAGTACTTC.